Described below is a single T cell receptor (beta chain) sequence and its context. What it recognizes is unknown. This entry comes from a study of T-cell memory formation after mild COVID-19. On the study more broadly: TCR clusters showed largely donor specificity.

Employing constant-segment primers, 5'RACE generated TCR alpha and TCR beta cDNA libraries bearing sample barcodes and UMIs. TCRdb processed the 5' RACE reads anew with MiXCR; each CDR3 protein has one entry. Of under 400,000 distinct CDR3 sequences listed, around 21% are singletons. General observations from the study: Second-wave clones that peaked on day 37 lacked confirmed SARS-CoV-2 specificity. Mainly CM and EM harbored the contracting CD4+ clones; mainly EMRA harbored the CD8+ ones.

The sequence was collected from an adult woman who had mild COVID-19 (a few samples of this study predate the infection). Cell type and time point are not known. Material: PBMCs or a T cell subset sorted from them (not recorded which).

The CDR3 is CASRINTEAFF. The CDR3 DNA sequence: TGTGCCAGCAGGATCAACACTGAAGCTTTCTTT. The chain is built from TRBV6-1 and TRBJ1-1; no firm D call. The germline V gene encodes CDR1 MNHNS and CDR2 SASEGT. Trimming stripped 6 bases from V and 2 bases from J, with 4 bases between. The CDR3 is 11 residues long.